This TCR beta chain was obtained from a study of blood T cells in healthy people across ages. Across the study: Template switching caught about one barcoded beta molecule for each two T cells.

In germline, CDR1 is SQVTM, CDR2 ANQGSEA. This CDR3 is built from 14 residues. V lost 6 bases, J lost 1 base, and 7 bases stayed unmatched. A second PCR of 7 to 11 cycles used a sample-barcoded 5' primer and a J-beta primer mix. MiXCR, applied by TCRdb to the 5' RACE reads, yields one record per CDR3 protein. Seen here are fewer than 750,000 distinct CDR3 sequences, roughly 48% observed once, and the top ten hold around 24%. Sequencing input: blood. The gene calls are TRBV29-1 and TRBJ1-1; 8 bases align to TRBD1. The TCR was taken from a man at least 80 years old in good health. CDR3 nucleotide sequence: TGCAGCGTCGTTAAGGGGACAGGGAACACTGAAGCTTTCTTT. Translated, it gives CSVVKGTGNTEAFF.